One and the same sample provided the 17 T cell receptor beta chains below, sequenced in a study of T-cell reconstitution after alpha-beta-depleted transplantation in children. Preparation of the TCRbeta library was carried out with unique molecular identifiers. MiXCR, applied by TCRdb to the PCR reads, yields one record per CDR3 protein. The table includes 450,000 to 700,000 distinct CDR3 sequences, 20% to 30% detected once. Sequences were derived from PBMCs, sampled before TCRalphabeta/CD19-depleted stem cell transplant. Every receptor here comes from a boy under two years old with Wiskott-Aldrich syndrome, due to receive a stem cell transplant.

The chain has TRBV28 and TRBJ2-3; D unclear. This CDR3 spans 15 amino acids. Trimming shortened V by 3 bases and J by 1 base, and 11 bases separated the two germline ends. The germline gives CDR1 MDHEN, CDR2 SYDVKM. The CDR3 here is CASSFERWRTDTQYF. The DNA for the CDR3 is TGTGCCAGCAGTTTCGAGCGATGGCGCACAGATACGCAGTATTTT.

This clonotype was recorded a few times. The chain recombines TRBV20-1 with TRBJ1-6; no firm D call. CDR3 length: 18 residues. Germline loops: CDR1 DFQATT, CDR2 SNEGSKA (reference sequence). The V gene lost 0 bases and the J gene lost 6 bases, with 21 bases spanning the gap. For the CDR3, the DNA is TGCAGTGCTAGAGATCGTAGAGGGTCTCGGGCATTTAATTCACCCCTCCACTTT. Translation: CSARDRRGSRAFNSPLHF.

This chain joins TRBV20-1 and TRBJ2-7; 7 nucleotides line up with TRBD1. CDR3 length equals 12 residues. From germline, CDR1 is DFQATT and CDR2 SNEGSKA (reference sequence). The V segment lost 4 bases and the J segment 6 bases; nucleotides outside the gene matches: 6. The CDR3: CSATDRVGEQYF. The CDR3 nucleotides read TGCAGTGCTACCGACAGGGTTGGCGAGCAGTACTTC.

The gene calls are TRBV2 and TRBJ1-5; weak D call: TRBD1 (5 bases). Trimming cost V 7 bases and J 4 bases, with 11 bases left between them. Germline-derived CDR1 and CDR2 are SNHLY and FYNNEI. This CDR3 comprises 13 residues. The CDR3 protein is CASKGRSNQPQHF. DNA for the CDR3: TGTGCCAGCAAGGGACGGTCGAATCAGCCCCAGCATTTT.

The V gene is TRBV3-1, the J gene TRBJ1-5; a weak D match, TRBD1 (6 bases). This CDR3 is built from 14 residues. Trimming pared 1 base from V and 10 bases from J, leaving 14 bases between. The germline CDR1 and CDR2 sequences are LGHDT and YNNKEL (reference sequence). CDR3 coding DNA: TGTGCCAGCAGCCAAGGGGGGGCGTTCATTCCCCAGCATTTT. Translation gives CASSQGGAFIPQHF.

This clonotype has only a few counts. The rearrangement joins TRBV10-3 to TRBJ2-2; TRBD2 agrees at 8 bases. The CDR3 runs 15 residues. Germline V lookup: CDR1 ENHRY, CDR2 SYGVKD. V was pared by 7 bases and J by 1 base, with 5 bases of the junction left unmatched. The CDR3 sequence: CAIKSLAGNTGELFF. The CDR3 coding sequence is TGTGCCATCAAGTCCCTAGCGGGGAACACCGGGGAGCTGTTTTTT.

A few counts support this clonotype. The rearrangement uses TRBV29-1 and TRBJ2-1, with D perhaps TRBD1 or TRBD2 (5 bases each). Germline CDR1 is SQVTM and CDR2 is ANQGSEA. Trimming took 4 bases from V and 3 from J, leaving 31 bases between them. The CDR3 loop spans 20 amino acids. The CDR3 here is CSVAPRPLRGSSRGYNEQFF. Here the CDR3 DNA reads TGCAGCGTTGCCCCAAGACCACTCCGGGGATCCTCGAGGGGCTACAATGAGCAGTTCTTC.

This clonotype was detected only a few times. The rearrangement uses TRBV10-1 and TRBJ2-1; D perhaps matches TRBD2 (6 bases). Germline values: CDR1 WNHNN, CDR2 SYGVQD (reference sequence). This CDR3 comprises 15 residues. V was clipped by 4 bases and J by 4 bases, with 14 bases between them. Written as DNA, the CDR3 is TGCGCCAGCAGTGCTCGGAGGGCTAGTTACAATGAGCAGTTCTTC. Translated: CASSARRASYNEQFF.

The sample holds a few counts of this clonotype. The chain carries TRBV6-1 and TRBJ1-5, with TRBD1 as a possible D gene (5 bases). V was trimmed by 8 bases and J by 2 bases, leaving 16 bases between them. Looked up from germline, CDR1 is MNHNS and CDR2 is SASEGT. There are 15 residues in the CDR3. The CDR3 sequence is CASDRGDPGNQPQHF. The CDR3 nucleotides read TGTGCCAGCGACAGAGGGGACCCGGGCAATCAGCCCCAGCATTTT.

The chain uses TRBV29-1 and TRBJ2-6; D is unresolved. In germline, CDR1 is SQVTM, CDR2 ANQGSEA. There are 14 residues in the CDR3. Trimming removed 4 bases from V and 0 bases from J, with 7 bases in between. The CDR3 nucleotides are TGCAGCGTTGGTTCGGACTCTGGGGCCAACGTCCTGACTTTC. Protein product: CSVGSDSGANVLTF.

This clonotype was picked up a small number of times. V usage is TRBV10-3 and J usage is TRBJ1-1, with 8 bases matching TRBD1. Germline V lookup: CDR1 ENHRY, CDR2 SYGVKD. The CDR3 extends over 14 amino acids. V shed 6 bases and J 1 base; nucleotides not matched to a gene: 4. DNA for the CDR3: TGTGCCATCAGGACCGGGACAGGGAACACTGAAGCTTTCTTT. Its protein is CAIRTGTGNTEAFF.

The table lists this clonotype with many counts. This chain links TRBV10-3 with TRBJ2-1, with 11 bases fitting TRBD2. Losses at the gene ends were 4 bases for V and 4 bases for J; bases not matched to a gene: 6. This CDR3 contains 16 residues. Germline V gives CDR1 ENHRY, CDR2 SYGVKD. The DNA of the CDR3 is TGTGCCATCAGTGGGCAACTAGCGGGAGCATACAATGAGCAGTTCTTC. Translation gives CAISGQLAGAYNEQFF.

Many counts were recorded for this clonotype. The CDR3 sequence is CAIRDREAYNEQFF. CDR3 coding DNA: TGTGCCATCAGGGACAGGGAGGCCTACAATGAGCAGTTCTTC. The chain recombines TRBV10-3 with TRBJ2-1; 8 bases are shared with TRBD1. Losses at the gene ends were 6 bases for V and 2 bases for J; bases not matched to a gene: 3. The CDR3 extends over 14 amino acids. Germline CDR1 and CDR2: ENHRY and SYGVKD.

The V and J genes are TRBV5-1 and TRBJ1-3; D not resolved. The CDR3 consists of 15 residues. Deletions cut 1 base from V and 0 bases from J, with 8 bases between. Germline V lookup: CDR1 SGHRS, CDR2 YFSETQ. The CDR3 is CASSLNSNSGNTIYF. CDR3 bases: TGCGCCAGCAGCTTGAACAGTAACTCTGGAAACACCATATATTTT.

V and J are TRBV2 and TRBJ2-7; no reliable D call. The germline V gene has CDR1 SNHLY and CDR2 FYNNEI. The V and J ends lost 4 bases and 4 bases respectively, with 8 bases between them. CDR3 length equals 12 residues. In DNA, the CDR3 is TGTGCCAGCAGTGCACTATTATACGAGCAGTACTTC. It translates to CASSALLYEQYF.

There are a few counts of this clonotype. The rearrangement links TRBV7-2 to TRBJ2-5, with D hard to call. Germline lookup yields CDR1 SGHTA and CDR2 FQGNSA. V gave up 1 base and J gave up 5 bases, with 5 bases separating them. There are 12 residues in the CDR3. CDR3: CASSLVIETQYF. CDR3 nucleotides: TGTGCCAGCAGCTTAGTTATTGAGACCCAGTACTTC.

The chain has TRBV5-1 and TRBJ2-1; the D gene is possibly TRBD2 (5 bases). The CDR3 consists of 15 residues. V was trimmed by 0 bases and J by 4 bases, leaving 11 bases between them. Germline V gene sequence: CDR1 SGHRS, CDR2 YFSETQ. The CDR3, as DNA: TGCGCCAGCAGCTTGGCCCTCGGGGAATACAATGAGCAGTTCTTC. This gives the protein CASSLALGEYNEQFF.